This T cell receptor beta chain was sequenced for a study of monozygotic twins with inflammatory bowel disease. Using eight separate reactions per sample, the authors generated cDNA. For each CDR3 protein, TCRdb gives one entry from its re-call of the 5' RACE reads, without DNA. This table holds 350,000 to 550,000 distinct CDR3 sequences. Every single donor had a roughly 2.5 ml blood sample drawn. CDR1 and CDR2 from the germline V gene are LGHDT and YNNKEL (reference sequence). This CDR3 is 14 amino acids long. This TCR was recovered from a human donor with ulcerative colitis or Crohn's disease, or a healthy co-twin of an affected twin (not recorded which). The chain uses TRBV3-1 and TRBJ2-7; TCRdb proposes TRBD2, but this gene call is untestable without DNA. Sample: blood. This CDR3 reads CASSQDGPPTEQYF.